The entry below gives a single T cell receptor beta chain sequence along with its context. Original methodology: Estimation of nucleated cell counts relied on the amplification of reference gene primers. Assay used: immunoSEQ multiplex PCR; TCRdb lists only in-frame clones, some missing. V and J calls and clone size are given by that table; D and trimming were obtained from the DNA. The table records approximately 30,000 clones, more than 75% of them present only once. This sample was taken from a study of blood T cell repertoires in COVID-19. Study-level background: Samples representing acute and convalescent COVID-19 were sourced from the United States, Italy and Spain. The analysed material was cDNA or gDNA that came from T cells, B-cell-depleted T cells, or PBMCs.

Looked up from germline, CDR1 is MNHEY and CDR2 is SMNVEV (reference sequence). The length of the CDR3 is 17 residues. With V trimmed by 6 bases and J by 4 bases, 9 bases remained unmatched. V gene TRBV27 combines with J gene TRBJ2-6; 10 bases fit TRBD1. Sequencing was performed on peripheral blood. The sequence was obtained from a woman aged 60-70 years with acute or convalescent COVID-19. In nucleotides, the CDR3 is TGTGCCAGCAGGGTGACAGGGGGCGAGTCAGGGGCCAACGTCCTGACTTTC. As protein: CASRVTGGESGANVLTF.